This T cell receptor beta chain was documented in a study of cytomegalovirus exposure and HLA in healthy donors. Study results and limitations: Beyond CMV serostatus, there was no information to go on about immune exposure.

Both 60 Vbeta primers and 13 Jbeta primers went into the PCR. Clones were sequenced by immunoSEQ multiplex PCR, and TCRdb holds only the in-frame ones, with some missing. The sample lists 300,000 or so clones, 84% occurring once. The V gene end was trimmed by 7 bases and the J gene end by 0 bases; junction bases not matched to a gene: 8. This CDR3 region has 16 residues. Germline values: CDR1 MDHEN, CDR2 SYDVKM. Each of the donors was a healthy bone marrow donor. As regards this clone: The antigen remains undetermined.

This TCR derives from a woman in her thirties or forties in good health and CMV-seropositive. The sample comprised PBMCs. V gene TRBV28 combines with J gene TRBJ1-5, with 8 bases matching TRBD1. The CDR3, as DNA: TGTGCCAGCAAGGGACAGGAGATATATAGCAATCAGCCCCAGCATTTT. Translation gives CASKGQEIYSNQPQHF. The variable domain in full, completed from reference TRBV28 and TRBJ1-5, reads DVKVTQSSRYLVKRTGEKVFLECVQDMDHENMFWYRQDPGLGLRLIYFSYDVKMKEKGDIPEGYSVSREKKERFSLILESASTNQTSMYLCASKGQEIYSNQPQHFGDGTRLSIL.